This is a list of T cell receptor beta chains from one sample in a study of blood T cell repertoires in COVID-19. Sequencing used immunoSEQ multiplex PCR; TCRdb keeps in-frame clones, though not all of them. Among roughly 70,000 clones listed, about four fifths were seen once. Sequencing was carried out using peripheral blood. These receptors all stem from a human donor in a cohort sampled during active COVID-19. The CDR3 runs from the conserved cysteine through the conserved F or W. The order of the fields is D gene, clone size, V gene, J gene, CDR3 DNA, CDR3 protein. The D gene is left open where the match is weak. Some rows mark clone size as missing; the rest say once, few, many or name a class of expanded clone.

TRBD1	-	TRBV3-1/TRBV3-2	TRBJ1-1	TGTGCCAGCAGCCGAGGGGACAGGGGAACTGAAGCTTTCTTT	CASSRGDRGTEAFF
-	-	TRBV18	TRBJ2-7	TGTGCCAGCTCACCAAAGGGCCGGGACACTCCCTACGAGCAGTACTTC	CASSPKGRDTPYEQYF
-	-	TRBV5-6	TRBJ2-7	TGTGCCAGCAGCTCATCGAGCTACGAGCAGTACTTC	CASSSSSYEQYF
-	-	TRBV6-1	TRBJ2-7	TGTGCCAGCAGTGAGGGTTTGTCGGGGGAGCAGTACTTC	CASSEGLSGEQYF
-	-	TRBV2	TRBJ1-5	TGTGCCAGCAGTGAAGCCGTCTGGACAGATGACAATCAGCCCCAGCATTTT	CASSEAVWTDDNQPQHF
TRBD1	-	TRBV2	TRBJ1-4	TGTGCCAGCAGCCCGGGACAGAGTAATGAAAAACTGTTTTTT	CASSPGQSNEKLFF
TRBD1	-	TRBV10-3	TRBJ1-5	TGTGCCATCAGCCCGGGACAGGGGATTCAGCCCCAGCATTTT	CAISPGQGIQPQHF
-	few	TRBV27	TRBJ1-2	TGTGCCAGCAGTTCCGGAGAAGTACAGGCCGTCGAGGGCTACACCTTC	CASSSGEVQAVEGYTF
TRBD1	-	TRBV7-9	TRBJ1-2	TGTGCCAGCAGCCTGACAGGGGGCGTATATGGCTACACCTTC	CASSLTGGVYGYTF
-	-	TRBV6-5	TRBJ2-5	TGTGCCAGCATCAGAGGCAGGGGGGTGGAGACCCAGTACTTC	CASIRGRGVETQYF
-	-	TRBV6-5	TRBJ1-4	TGTGCCAGCAGGGCGGGAAATGAAAAACTGTTTTTT	CASRAGNEKLFF
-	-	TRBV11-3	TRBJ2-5	TGTGCCAGCAGCTTAATAACTAGTAAAGAGACCCAGTACTTC	CASSLITSKETQYF
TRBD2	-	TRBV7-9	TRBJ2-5	TGTGCCAGCAGCTTCTCAGGAAGCGGGGGGCCTGGGGAGACCCAGTACTTC	CASSFSGSGGPGETQYF
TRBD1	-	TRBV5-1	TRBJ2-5	TGCGCCAGCAGCTCACAGGGGGCGGGAGAGACCCAGTACTTC	CASSSQGAGETQYF
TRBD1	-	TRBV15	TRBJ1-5	TGTGCCACCAGCAGAGCGGGACAGGCCAATCAGCCCCAGCATTTT	CATSRAGQANQPQHF
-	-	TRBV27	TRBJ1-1	TGTGCCAGCAGTCCCGGAGGGACGAACACTGAAGCTTTCTTT	CASSPGGTNTEAFF